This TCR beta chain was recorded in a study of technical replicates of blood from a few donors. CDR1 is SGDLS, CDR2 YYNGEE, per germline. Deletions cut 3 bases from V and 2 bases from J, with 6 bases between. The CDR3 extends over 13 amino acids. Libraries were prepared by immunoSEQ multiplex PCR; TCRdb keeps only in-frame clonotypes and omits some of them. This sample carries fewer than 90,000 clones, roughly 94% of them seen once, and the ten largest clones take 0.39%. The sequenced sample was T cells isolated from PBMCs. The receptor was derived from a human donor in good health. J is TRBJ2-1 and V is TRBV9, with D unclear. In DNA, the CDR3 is TGTGCCAGCAGCGGCGGAGCCTACAATGAGCAGTTCTTC. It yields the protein CASSGGAYNEQFF. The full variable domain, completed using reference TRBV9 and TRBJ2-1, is DSGVTQTPKHLITATGQRVTLRCSPRSGDLSVYWYQQSLDQGLQFLIQYYNGEERAKGNILERFSAQQFPDLHSELNLSSLELGDSALYFCASSGGAYNEQFFGPGTRLTVL.